This T cell receptor beta chain came from a study of T-cell reconstitution after alpha-beta-depleted transplantation in children. The TCRbeta library incorporated unique molecular identifiers. TCRdb passed the PCR reads through MiXCR, listing each CDR3 protein once. The profile shows 70,000 to 95,000 distinct CDR3 sequences, 10% to 15% of them singletons. Trimming took 1 base from V and 0 from J, leaving 12 bases between them. CDR1 is MGHRA, CDR2 YSYEKL, per germline. CDR3 length: 16 residues. This sample comprised PBMCs from the stem cell graft donor, obtained from the stem cell graft. This clonotype was obtained from a human donor who donated a stem cell graft to a child with inherited bone marrow failure. The J gene is TRBJ1-1, the V gene TRBV4-1; D gene unclear. This chain's CDR3 is CASSQGFGSMNTEAFF. The DNA of the CDR3 is TGCGCCAGCAGCCAAGGTTTCGGTAGTATGAACACTGAAGCTTTCTTT.